The entry below describes one T cell receptor beta chain. No antigen is known for it. Trimming took off 5 bases at V and 3 bases at J, with 17 bases between the two ends. Germline V gene lookup returns CDR1 SEHNR and CDR2 FQNEAQ (reference sequence). This CDR3 is built from 15 residues. With 60 Vbeta and 13 Jbeta primers, the PCR was carried out. Per the authors' pipeline: It was a later analysis that counted 83 million or so unique TCR beta chains, of which around 11 million were shared. The protocol was immunoSEQ multiplex PCR, while the TCRdb copy is restricted to in-frame clones and leaves out a portion. V, J and clone size were drawn from that table, and D and trimming were deduced from the DNA. Of about 90,000 clones detected, approximately 90% appear once; the ten largest clones hold 2.3%. This record belongs to a study of cytomegalovirus exposure and HLA in healthy donors. Overall study: Sequencing of 180 million or so T cells in an earlier analysis found around 120 million unique TCR beta sequences. Study-wide results and limits: Sequencing artifact likely explains a cluster of highly shared sequence variants. In a later analysis, a missense DCLRE1C variant was linked to TCR beta V- and J-gene trimming.

This chain uses TRBV7-9 with TRBJ2-7; possible D gene TRBD2, 6 bases. The sequenced sample consisted of PBMCs. This sequence originates from a man aged 18-30 years in good health and CMV-seronegative. The CDR3: CASSNLTSYNYEQYF. Here the CDR3 DNA reads TGTGCCAGCAGCAATCTAACTAGCTACAACTACGAGCAGTACTTC.